This T cell receptor beta chain was observed in a study of blood T cell repertoires in COVID-19. Seattle researchers signed up patients amid active infection and tracked them longitudinally. Clones were sequenced by immunoSEQ multiplex PCR, and TCRdb holds only the in-frame ones, with some missing. The data hold hundreds of thousands of clones, with roughly nine tenths observed a single time. Germline V lookup: CDR1 LNHDA, CDR2 SQIVND (reference sequence). The V segment lost 5 bases and the J segment 4 bases; nucleotides outside the gene matches: 7. The CDR3 length is 15 residues. The specimen sequenced was peripheral blood. The sequence was obtained from a woman between 50 and 59 years old with COVID-19, enrolled during active disease. This chain uses TRBV19 with TRBJ1-1; TRBD1 aligns across 10 bases. CDR3 protein: CASSPSRTGGTEAFF. The CDR3 region has the DNA TGTGCCAGTAGTCCTTCAAGGACAGGGGGCACTGAAGCTTTCTTT.